What follows describes a single TCR beta chain. Enrolled during active infection, Seattle patients were then followed longitudinally. This record belongs to a study of blood T cell repertoires in COVID-19. Study overall: Whether acute or convalescent, the COVID-19 samples came from the United States, Italy and Spain. T cells, B-cell-depleted T cells, or PBMCs provided the cDNA or gDNA that served as material.

V gave up 5 bases and J gave up 1 base; unmatched junction bases: 10. The CDR3 totals 17 residues. From germline, CDR1 is SGHRS and CDR2 YFSETQ. Per the study methods: The assay estimated nucleated cells by amplifying reference gene primers. Sequencing used immunoSEQ multiplex PCR; TCRdb keeps in-frame clones, though not all of them. That table furnishes V, J and clone size, whereas the DNA furnished D and trimming. The sample holds roughly 460,000 clones, roughly 90% seen once. This TCR came from a man younger than 30 with COVID-19, enrolled during active disease. The sequenced sample consisted of peripheral blood. The rearrangement links TRBV5-1 to TRBJ2-2; TRBD1 matches 8 bases. CDR3 region: CASRFTTGTGNTGELFF. In nucleotides, the CDR3 is TGCGCCAGCAGATTTACCACCGGGACAGGGAACACCGGGGAGCTGTTTTTT.